A single sample is the source of the 17 T cell receptor beta chains below, sequenced in a study of beta chain features in type 1 diabetes. The entirety of the isolated RNA underwent reverse transcription, so expressed TCRB transcripts were sequenced. Sequenced by immunoSEQ multiplex PCR; TCRdb stores in-frame clones only, minus some. The table lists 860,000 or so clones, roughly 16% of them singletons. Sequencing input: naive CD4+ T cells from blood. The origin of the receptors is a woman under 30 in good health.

This clone was recorded a few times. The chain employs TRBV28 and TRBJ2-5; the D is unclear. Germline V gene lookup returns CDR1 MDHEN and CDR2 SYDVKM. The CDR3 loop spans 13 amino acids. V shed 1 base and J shed 5 bases, with 8 bases lying between them. The CDR3 coding sequence is TGTGCCAGCAGTTTATCCGCTCCGGAGACCCAGTACTTC. It encodes CASSLSAPETQYF.

This clone was detected a few times. The chain couples TRBV9 to TRBJ2-3; tentative D call: TRBD2 (5 bases). Trimming removed 0 bases from V and 4 bases from J, with 9 bases in between. CDR3 size: 14 residues. Germline V lookup: CDR1 SGDLS, CDR2 YYNGEE. The CDR3 protein is CASSVAERPDTQYF. The CDR3 DNA reads TGTGCCAGCAGCGTAGCCGAGCGGCCAGATACGCAGTATTTT.

This clone was seen more than once but under ten times. This chain links TRBV19 with TRBJ2-6; D is unresolved. This CDR3 has 15 amino acids. Trimming shortened V by 10 bases and J by 0 bases, and 13 bases separated the two germline ends. Looked up from germline, CDR1 is LNHDA and CDR2 is SQIVND (reference sequence). The DNA of the CDR3 is TGTGCCACTCTAGATGGGTCCTCTGGGGCCAACGTCCTGACTTTC. This sequence encodes CATLDGSSGANVLTF.

The chain links TRBV7-3 to TRBJ2-1; D is perhaps TRBD1 (5 bases). Germline CDR1 and CDR2: SGHTA and FQGTGA. Trimming shortened V by 0 bases and J by 5 bases, and 11 bases separated the two germline ends. The CDR3 length is 15 residues. CDR3: CASSLTRDPNNEQFF. The DNA for the CDR3 is TGTGCCAGCAGCTTAACCAGGGATCCTAACAATGAGCAGTTCTTC.

This clone occurred a few times. The chain is built from TRBV7-8 and TRBJ2-7; D call uncertain. Germline assignment: CDR1 SGHVS and CDR2 FQNEAQ. V shed 6 bases and J shed 4 bases, with 16 bases lying between them. This CDR3 contains 14 residues. The CDR3 region has the DNA TGTGCCAGCAGACACATTGGTCTCGGGTACGAGCAGTACTTC. This gives the protein CASRHIGLGYEQYF.

This chain joins TRBV5-1 and TRBJ1-3; D is undetermined. The length of the CDR3 is 13 residues. Germline values: CDR1 SGHRS, CDR2 YFSETQ. V lost 3 bases, J lost 2 bases, and 6 bases lay in between. The CDR3 spells CASSSRPGNTIYF. The CDR3 nucleotides are TGCGCCAGCAGCTCGCGACCTGGAAACACCATATATTTT.

This clone was seen a few times. This same CDR3 is encoded by further DNA sequences in the sample. The V gene is TRBV5-1, the J gene TRBJ2-2; D unclear. Germline CDR1 SGHRS, CDR2 YFSETQ. The CDR3 totals 12 residues. Trimming stripped 0 bases from V and 6 bases from J, with 3 bases between. The CDR3 loop reads CASSLVPGELFF. In DNA form, the CDR3 reads TGCGCCAGCAGCTTGGTCCCCGGGGAGCTGTTTTTT.

This clone came up a few times. The chain employs TRBV28 and TRBJ2-2; TRBD1 matches at 8 bases. Trimming at V came to 5 bases and at J to 3 bases, leaving 8 bases not matched to a gene. This CDR3 comprises 16 residues. Germline V gene sequence: CDR1 MDHEN, CDR2 SYDVKM. The CDR3: CASSHTGTGYTGELFF. As DNA, the CDR3 is TGTGCCAGCAGTCACACCGGGACAGGATACACCGGGGAGCTGTTTTTT.

This clone has at least ten counts. This chain links TRBV23-1 with TRBJ2-1, with no clear D. TRBV23-1 is treated as an ORF (open reading frame) with a function not yet certain. This CDR3 has 14 residues. Trimming stripped 0 bases from V and 5 bases from J, with 8 bases between. CDR3 sequence (DNA): TGCGCCAGCAGTCAATCTTGGCTAGACAATGAGCAGTTCTTC. It specifies CASSQSWLDNEQFF.

V is TRBV18 and J is TRBJ2-1, with no clear D. The CDR3 runs to 16 residues. Trimming stripped 0 bases from V and 7 bases from J, with 16 bases between. CDR1 is KGHSH, CDR2 LQKENI, per germline. CDR3 sequence: CASSPPGSRRLNEQFF. CDR3 coding DNA: TGTGCCAGCTCACCACCGGGATCTCGACGATTGAATGAGCAGTTCTTC.

Only a few counts were recorded for this clone. V gene TRBV29-1 combines with J gene TRBJ2-7; no firm D call. Germline CDR1 is SQVTM and CDR2 is ANQGSEA. This CDR3 is built from 12 residues. The germline V and J ends were trimmed by 4 bases and 0 bases, with 7 bases remaining between them. The CDR3 region has the DNA TGCAGCGTTGGGTATCGCTCCTACGAGCAGTACTTC. Translated: CSVGYRSYEQYF.

This clone has only a few counts. J is TRBJ2-1 and V is TRBV7-2; TRBD2 matches 8 bases. Trimming cost V 5 bases and J 0 bases; bases outside gene matches: 3. Germline V CDR1 and CDR2: SGHTA, FQGNSA. The CDR3 runs 15 residues. The CDR3 loop reads CASSTTSGSYNEQFF. Here the CDR3 DNA reads TGTGCCAGCAGCACCACTAGCGGCTCCTACAATGAGCAGTTCTTC. The full variable domain, completed using reference TRBV7-2 and TRBJ2-1, is GAGVSQSPSNKVTEKGKDVELRCDPISGHTALYWYRQSLGQGLEFLIYFQGNSAPDKSGLPSDRFSAERTGGSVSTLTIQRTQQEDSAVYLCASSTTSGSYNEQFFGPGTRLTVL.

The V and J genes are TRBV21-1 and TRBJ2-3; the table gives TRBD2 as D, unverified against the DNA. TRBV21-1 is designated a pseudogene. This CDR3 region has 18 residues. The CDR3 region is CASSKTRVGPIFTDTQYF. As DNA, the CDR3 is TGTGCCAGCAGCAAGACTCGGGTCGGTCCGATATTCACAGATACGCAGTATTTT.

This clone came up a few times. The gene calls are TRBV19 and TRBJ2-2, with 7 nucleotides matching TRBD2. Looked up from germline, CDR1 is LNHDA and CDR2 is SQIVND (reference sequence). J was trimmed by 7 bases and V by 9 bases; bases with no gene match: 17. The CDR3 consists of 16 residues. This CDR3 is CASQTSAGVFSGELFF. The CDR3, as DNA: TGTGCCAGCCAAACCTCGGCGGGAGTGTTCAGCGGGGAGCTGTTTTTT.

This clone was counted between two and nine times. V usage is TRBV6-6 and J usage is TRBJ2-6; D uncertain. V lost 6 bases and J lost 0, with 3 bases in between. Germline values: CDR1 MNHNY, CDR2 SVGAGI (reference sequence). This CDR3 spans 13 amino acids. CDR3 sequence reads: CASRDSGANVLTF. In nucleotides, the CDR3 is TGTGCCAGCAGGGACTCTGGGGCCAACGTCCTGACTTTC.

This clone occurred a few times. V gene TRBV5-1 combines with J gene TRBJ2-5; possibly TRBD2 for D (6 bases). The CDR3 has 13 amino acids. Looked up from germline, CDR1 is SGHRS and CDR2 is YFSETQ. V dropped 4 bases and J dropped 3 bases, with 10 bases sitting between them. CDR3 DNA sequence: TGCGCCAGCAGCCCCGGGGGTGAAGAGACCCAGTACTTC. This sequence encodes CASSPGGEETQYF.

This clone appeared a few times. The chain recombines TRBV7-2 with TRBJ2-2; TRBD2 agrees at 7 bases. The trim removed 3 bases at V and 5 bases at J, leaving 6 bases unmatched. There are 15 residues in the CDR3. In germline, CDR1 is SGHTA, CDR2 FQGNSA. The chain's CDR3 is CASSFTREWTGELFF. DNA for the CDR3: TGTGCCAGCAGCTTTACGCGGGAGTGGACCGGGGAGCTGTTTTTT.